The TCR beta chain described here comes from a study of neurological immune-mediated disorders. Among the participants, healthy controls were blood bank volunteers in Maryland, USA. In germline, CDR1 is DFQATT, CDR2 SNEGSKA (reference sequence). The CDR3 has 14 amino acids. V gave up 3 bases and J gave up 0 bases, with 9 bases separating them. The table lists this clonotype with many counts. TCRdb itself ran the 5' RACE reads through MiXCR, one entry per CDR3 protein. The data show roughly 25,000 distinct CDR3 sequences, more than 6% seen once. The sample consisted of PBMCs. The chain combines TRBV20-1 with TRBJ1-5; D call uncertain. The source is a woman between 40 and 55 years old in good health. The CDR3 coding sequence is TGCAGTGCTAGGACCGCTTATAGCAATCAGCCCCAGCATTTT. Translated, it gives CSARTAYSNQPQHF.